This entry features one TCR beta chain sequence. Its antigen is currently unknown. This sample is part of a study of cytotoxic CD8 clonotypes in ibrutinib-treated CLL. Study summary: The group held some ten relapsed/refractory and about 15 treatment-naive patients, with around 18 IGHV unmutated.

Overall study findings and caveats: Among the clonotypes, public ones were uncommon and contracted or held stable on treatment. Elevated clonality accompanied ibrutinib response, with a return toward baseline values at progression.

Using immunoSEQ multiplex PCR, the repertoire was profiled, and TCRdb retains in-frame clones only, with some absent. The sample carries around 27,000 clones, around 60% recorded once. Germline CDR1 reads KGHSH; CDR2 reads LQKENI. This CDR3 has 15 residues. V was trimmed by 4 bases and J by 0 bases, leaving 12 bases between them. The J gene is TRBJ1-2, the V gene TRBV18; D is perhaps TRBD1 (5 bases). The receptor's source is a human donor with chronic lymphocytic leukemia. Source: PBMCs, taken before ibrutinib treatment. The CDR3 DNA reads as TGTGCCAGCTCACGAGACAGACAGACTAACTATGGCTACACCTTC. Residues: CASSRDRQTNYGYTF.